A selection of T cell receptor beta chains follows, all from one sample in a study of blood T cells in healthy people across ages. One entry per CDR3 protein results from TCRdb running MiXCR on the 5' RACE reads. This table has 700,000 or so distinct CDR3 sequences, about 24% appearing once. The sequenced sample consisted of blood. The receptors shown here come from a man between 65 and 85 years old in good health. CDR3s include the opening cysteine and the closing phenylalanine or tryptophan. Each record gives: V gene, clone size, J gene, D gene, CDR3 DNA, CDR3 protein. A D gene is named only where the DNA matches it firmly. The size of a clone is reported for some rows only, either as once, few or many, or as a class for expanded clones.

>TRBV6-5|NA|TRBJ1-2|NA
TGTGCCAGCAAGCGGACTTCGAGCTATGGCTACACCTTC
CASKRTSSYGYTF
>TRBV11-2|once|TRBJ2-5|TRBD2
TGTGCCAGCAGCCAATGGACTAGCAGAGGGGAGACCCAGTACTTC
CASSQWTSRGETQYF
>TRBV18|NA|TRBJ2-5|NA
TGTGCCAGCTCACCCCCGACAGCCCCCAGAAAGGAGCAGTACTTC
CASSPPTAPRKEQYF
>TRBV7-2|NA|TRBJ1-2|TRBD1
TGTGCCAGCAGCTTGGACAGGGGGGCCAGGGCTTATGGCTACACCTTC
CASSLDRGARAYGYTF
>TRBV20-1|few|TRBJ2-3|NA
TGCAGTGCCCCCTACCTCGGCACCTTAGGCACAGATACGCAGTATTTT
CSAPYLGTLGTDTQYF
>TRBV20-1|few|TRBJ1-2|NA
TGCAGTGCTAGAGTTTTTGAGGGCGCCAACTATGGCTACACCTTC
CSARVFEGANYGYTF
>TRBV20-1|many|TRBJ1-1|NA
TGCAGTGCTAGAGTAGGGGGGGGCGGCACTGAAGCTTTCTTT
CSARVGGGGTEAFF
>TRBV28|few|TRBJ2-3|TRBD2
TGTGCCAGCAGCCACACTAGCGGGAGTCGGACAGATACGCAGTATTTT
CASSHTSGSRTDTQYF
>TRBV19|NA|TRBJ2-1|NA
TGTGCCAGTAGTAGCGGGACAGATCACAATGAGCAGTTCTTC
CASSSGTDHNEQFF
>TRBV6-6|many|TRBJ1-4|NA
TGTGCCAGCAGGTCCAGCGACGGTCTCCGGGGTGAAAAACTGTTTTTT
CASRSSDGLRGEKLFF
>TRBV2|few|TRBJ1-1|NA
TGTGCCAGCAGTGAACAAGGGGGGGACACTGAAGCTTTCTTT
CASSEQGGDTEAFF
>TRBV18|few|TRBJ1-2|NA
TGTGCCAGCTCTCGGGACTCCCGCTATGGCTACACCTTC
CASSRDSRYGYTF
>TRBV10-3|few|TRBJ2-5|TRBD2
TGTGCCATCAGTGAGTCCGGGACTAAGGTGGAGACCCAGTACTTC
CAISESGTKVETQYF
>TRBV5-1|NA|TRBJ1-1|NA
TGCGCCAGCAGCTTGGAAGCGGGGGAGCGGGCTTTCTTT
CASSLEAGERAFF
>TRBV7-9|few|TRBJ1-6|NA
TGTGCCAGCAGTCGCGACGGGGAATTGCCACCCCTCCACTTT
CASSRDGELPPLHF
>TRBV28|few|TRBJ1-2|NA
TGTGCCATTAAACCTTCAACGGGATCCGGAACTCGAAACTATGGCTACACCTTC
CAIKPSTGSGTRNYGYTF
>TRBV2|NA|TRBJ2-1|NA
TGTGCCAGCAGTGAGGAGGCTCACCGGGCCAATGAGCAGTTCTTC
CASSEEAHRANEQFF
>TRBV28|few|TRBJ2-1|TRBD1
TGTGCCAGCAGATACCCGGGACAGGGAAATGATGAGCAGTTCTTC
CASRYPGQGNDEQFF
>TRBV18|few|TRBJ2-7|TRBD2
TGTGCCAGCCGGCGGGAGCACGAGCAGTACTTC
CASRREHEQYF
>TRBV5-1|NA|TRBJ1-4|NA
TGCGCCAGCAGCTTGTCAGGGGCGGAAGAAAAACTGTTTTTT
CASSLSGAEEKLFF
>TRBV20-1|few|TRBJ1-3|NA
TGCAGTGCCTTCGACGTAAATGGAAACACCATATATTTT
CSAFDVNGNTIYF
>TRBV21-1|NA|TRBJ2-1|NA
TGTGCCAGCAGCAAACGGGTACCCGAGCAGTTCTTC
CASSKRVPEQFF
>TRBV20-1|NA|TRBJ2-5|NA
TGCAGCCCCTTGGGGAGACAAGAGACCCAGTACTTC
CSPLGRQETQYF
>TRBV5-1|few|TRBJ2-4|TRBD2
TGCGCCAGCAGCTTGGGGTCGGGACTAGCGGGCCTAGCCAAAAACATTCAGTACTTC
CASSLGSGLAGLAKNIQYF
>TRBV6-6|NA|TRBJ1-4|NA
TGTGCCAGCAGTTACGGGGCAGGCCTTAATCAAAAACTGTTTTTT
CASSYGAGLNQKLFF